One and the same sample provided the 12 T cell receptor beta chains below, sequenced in a study of patients and donors after allogeneic stem cell transplantation. TCRdb redid the calling of the RT-PCR reads with MiXCR, one entry per CDR3 protein. The sample has 200,000 to 250,000 distinct CDR3 sequences, 13% to 15% seen once. Sample: blood, either unsorted or a sorted T cell fraction (not recorded which). The receptors stem from a human donor who was either an allogeneic HSCT recipient or a stem cell or donor lymphocyte infusion donor (not recorded which). It is not recorded whose cells these are; they may come from a transplant donor.

There are a few counts of this clonotype. V usage is TRBV11-3 and J usage is TRBJ2-1, with D possibly called TRBD1 or TRBD2 (5 bases each). CDR1 is SGHNT, CDR2 YENEEA, per germline. The CDR3 totals 14 residues. Between the trimmed V and J ends, which lost 0 bases and 12 bases, there was a span of 15 bases. The CDR3 loop reads CASSLEGRAVRQFF. The CDR3 nucleotides are TGTGCCAGCAGCTTAGAGGGGCGGGCGGTGCGGCAGTTCTTC. The full variable domain, its missing parts supplied by reference TRBV11-3 and TRBJ2-1, is EAGVVQSPRYKIIEKKQPVAFWCNPISGHNTLYWYLQNLGQGPELLIRYENEEAVDDSQLPKDRFSAERLKGVDSTLKIQPAELGDSAVYLCASSLEGRAVRQFFGPGTRLTVL.

This clonotype came up many times. The CDR3 spells CSVQKQPRGTIYF. The CDR3 region has the DNA TGCAGCGTTCAAAAACAGCCCCGAGGCACCATATATTTT. The chain uses TRBV29-1 and TRBJ1-3; D unresolved. The V end lost 5 bases, the J end lost 9 bases, and 17 bases lay between the germline ends. Germline V CDR1 and CDR2: SQVTM, ANQGSEA. This CDR3 spans 13 amino acids.

This clonotype was seen a few times. The chain couples TRBV30 to TRBJ2-7; 7 nucleotides match TRBD1. From germline, CDR1 is GTSNPN and CDR2 SVGIG (reference sequence). The CDR3 runs to 17 residues. Trimming at V came to 3 bases and at J to 1 base, leaving 15 bases not matched to a gene. CDR3 nucleotides: TGTGCCTGGAGCGGGACAGCCAGGGTGGCGGGTTCCTACGAGCAGTACTTC. Translating it yields CAWSGTARVAGSYEQYF.

This clonotype was counted between two and nine times. CDR3 residues: CASSDRTGGGEQYF. The CDR3 DNA sequence: TGTGCCAGCAGTGACCGGACAGGGGGGGGCGAGCAGTACTTC. The V call is TRBV25-1, the J call TRBJ2-7, with TRBD1 matching 10 bases. Trimming at V came to 3 bases and at J to 6 bases, leaving 5 bases not matched to a gene. The CDR3 contains 14 residues. Germline CDR1 and CDR2: MGHDK and SYGVNS.

V usage is TRBV5-1 and J usage is TRBJ2-5; 7 nucleotides line up with TRBD1. Germline CDR1 SGHRS, CDR2 YFSETQ. Trimming took 4 bases from V and 0 from J; bases not matched to a gene: 6. The CDR3 sequence is 15 residues long. The chain's CDR3 is CASSGGQPNQETQYF. The CDR3 DNA follows: TGCGCCAGCAGCGGGGGACAGCCAAACCAAGAGACCCAGTACTTC.

This clonotype was found many times. The rearrangement uses TRBV6-1 and TRBJ2-7; D possibly uses TRBD1 or TRBD2 (5 bases each). CDR1 is MNHNS, CDR2 SASEGT, per germline. V lost 2 bases and J 4 bases, leaving 12 bases between the germline ends. The CDR3 spans 14 residues. Written as DNA, the CDR3 is TGTGCCAGCAGTGAATTAGAGAGGGGATACGAGCAGTACTTC. Its protein product is CASSELERGYEQYF.

This clonotype was seen only a few times. As DNA, the CDR3 is TGCGCCAGCAGCTTGGCGGATCGAGCGGGAGCCACAGATACGCAGTATTTT. Amino acid sequence: CASSLADRAGATDTQYF. The chain combines TRBV5-1 with TRBJ2-3; TRBD2 matches at 8 bases. Germline CDR1 SGHRS, CDR2 YFSETQ. Trimming took 0 bases from V and 2 from J; bases not matched to a gene: 8. This CDR3 contains 17 residues.

This clonotype occurred many times. The rearrangement links TRBV19 to TRBJ1-2; D is ambiguous. The CDR3 is 15 residues long. The V and J ends lost 1 base and 6 bases respectively, with 15 bases between them. Germline V gene lookup returns CDR1 LNHDA and CDR2 SQIVND (reference sequence). The CDR3 DNA reads TGTGCCAGTAGTATAGGTATCCTGAGTTTCCATGGCTACACCTTC. As protein: CASSIGILSFHGYTF.

The sample holds a few counts of this clonotype. The chain combines TRBV6-5 with TRBJ1-4, with no clear D. The CDR3 extends over 9 amino acids. The germline V gene has CDR1 MNHEY and CDR2 SVGAGI. V was clipped by 9 bases and J by 6 bases, with 2 bases between them. CDR3 bases: TGTGCCAGGCATGAAAAACTGTTTTTT. Amino acid sequence: CARHEKLFF.

V gene TRBV20-1 combines with J gene TRBJ2-7; D uncertain. CDR1 DFQATT and CDR2 SNEGSKA come from the germline V gene (reference sequence). This CDR3 has 11 residues. V was shortened by 5 bases and J by 4 bases, with 9 bases between the two germline ends. The CDR3 bases are TGCAGTGCTTTAAACAGATACGAGCAGTACTTC. This encodes CSALNRYEQYF.

The chain joins TRBV5-4 to TRBJ2-3; D may match TRBD1 or TRBD2 (6 bases each). The length of the CDR3 is 15 residues. Trimming took off 6 bases at V and 1 base at J, with 15 bases between the two ends. Germline V lookup: CDR1 SGHNT, CDR2 YYREEE (reference sequence). This CDR3 reads CASNIGGPGTDTQYF. The CDR3, as DNA: TGTGCCAGCAACATAGGGGGGCCTGGCACAGATACGCAGTATTTT. Full variable domain (missing parts from reference TRBV5-4 and TRBJ2-3): ETGVTQSPTHLIKTRGQQVTLRCSSQSGHNTVSWYQQALGQGPQFIFQYYREEENGRGNFPPRFSGLQFPNYSSELNVNALELDDSALYLCASNIGGPGTDTQYFGPGTRLTVL.

The rearrangement links TRBV3-1 to TRBJ1-5; 9 nucleotides agree with TRBD1. With V trimmed by 4 bases and J by 4 bases, 5 bases remained unmatched. CDR3 length: 15 residues. Germline CDR1 and CDR2: LGHDT and YNNKEL (reference sequence). The CDR3 loop is CASSRGTGLNQPQHF. The DNA of the CDR3 is TGTGCCAGCAGCCGGGGGACAGGGCTAAATCAGCCCCAGCATTTT.